This entry lists 8 T cell receptor beta chains sequenced from one sample in a study of T cell responses to AZD1222 COVID-19 vaccine. The assay was immunoSEQ multiplex PCR, and TCRdb's table has in-frame clones only and misses some. The table includes 110,000 to 150,000 clones, 93% detected once. Sequenced material: peripheral blood, taken after recovery from COVID-19. These receptors all come from an adult who had recovered from COVID-19.

The chain couples TRBV3-1 (or the pseudogene TRBV3-2) to TRBJ1-2, with D unclear. CDR1 is LGHDT, CDR2 YNNKEL, per germline (reference sequence). The germline V and J ends were trimmed by 0 bases and 4 bases, with 9 bases remaining between them. CDR3 size: 14 residues. In nucleotides, the CDR3 is TGTGCCAGCAGCCAAGAGCGAGGGCTCTATGGCTACACCTTC. Translated: CASSQERGLYGYTF.

The rearrangement uses TRBV19 and TRBJ2-3; no clear D. In germline, CDR1 is LNHDA, CDR2 SQIVND (reference sequence). The CDR3 has 14 amino acids. Trimming cost V 4 bases and J 0 bases, with 8 bases left between them. The CDR3 loop is CASSTDGSTDTQYF. The CDR3 DNA reads as TGTGCCAGTAGTACGGACGGTAGCACAGATACGCAGTATTTT. Based on the CDR3 plus reference TRBV19 and TRBJ2-3, the full variable domain is DGGITQSPKYLFRKEGQNVTLSCEQNLNHDAMYWYRQDPGQGLRLIYYSQIVNDFQKGDIAEGYSVSREKKESFPLTVTSAQKNPTAFYLCASSTDGSTDTQYFGPGTRLTVL.

J is TRBJ2-7 and V is TRBV29-1; unclear D gene. Germline-derived CDR1 and CDR2 are SQVTM and ANQGSEA. V shed 1 base and J shed 0 bases, with 7 bases lying between them. This CDR3 has 13 amino acids. CDR3 DNA: TGCAGCGTTGAAGTAAAGGGCTCCTACGAGCAGTACTTC. It codes for CSVEVKGSYEQYF.

V usage is TRBV28 and J usage is TRBJ1-6, with 8 bases fitting TRBD1. Per the germline V gene, CDR1 is MDHEN and CDR2 is SYDVKM. After removal of 6 bases from V and 14 bases from J, the junction contained 15 bases not matched to a gene. The CDR3 runs 15 residues. CDR3 loop: CASSSSGTGFLALHF. The CDR3 DNA follows: TGTGCCAGCAGCTCCTCCGGGACAGGCTTCTTGGCCCTCCACTTT.

The V call is TRBV27, the J call TRBJ2-7; D possibly corresponds to TRBD1 (6 bases). Germline CDR1 and CDR2: MNHEY and SMNVEV (reference sequence). Trimming took off 5 bases at V and 5 bases at J, with 13 bases between the two ends. The CDR3 totals 13 residues. CDR3 DNA sequence: TGTGCCAGCAGTCCTTTTCGACAGGACGAGCAGTACTTC. Translated, it gives CASSPFRQDEQYF.

This chain connects TRBV27 to TRBJ2-1, with D perhaps matching TRBD1 (5 bases). Germline values: CDR1 MNHEY, CDR2 SMNVEV (reference sequence). The V and J ends lost 0 bases and 10 bases respectively, with 10 bases between them. The CDR3 sequence is 13 residues long. The CDR3 DNA reads TGTGCCAGCAGTTTATCGATGACAGTCGAGCAGTTCTTC. Residues: CASSLSMTVEQFF.

A single count supports this clone. This rearrangement joins TRBV10-2 to TRBJ1-6; D ambiguous. Trimming stripped 2 bases from V and 5 bases from J, with 4 bases between. The CDR3 is 13 amino acids. Germline CDR1 and CDR2: WSHSY and SAAADI. The CDR3 DNA sequence: TGCGCCAGCAGTGAGGCTGATAATTCACCCCTCCACTTT. Its translation: CASSEADNSPLHF.

J is TRBJ2-1 and V is TRBV11-3; D not certain. Germline CDR1 SGHNT, CDR2 YENEEA. V gave up 1 base and J gave up 9 bases, with 7 bases separating them. This CDR3 region has 12 residues. DNA for the CDR3: TGTGCCAGCAGCTTAGGGGCAGGTGAGCAGTTCTTC. It specifies CASSLGAGEQFF.